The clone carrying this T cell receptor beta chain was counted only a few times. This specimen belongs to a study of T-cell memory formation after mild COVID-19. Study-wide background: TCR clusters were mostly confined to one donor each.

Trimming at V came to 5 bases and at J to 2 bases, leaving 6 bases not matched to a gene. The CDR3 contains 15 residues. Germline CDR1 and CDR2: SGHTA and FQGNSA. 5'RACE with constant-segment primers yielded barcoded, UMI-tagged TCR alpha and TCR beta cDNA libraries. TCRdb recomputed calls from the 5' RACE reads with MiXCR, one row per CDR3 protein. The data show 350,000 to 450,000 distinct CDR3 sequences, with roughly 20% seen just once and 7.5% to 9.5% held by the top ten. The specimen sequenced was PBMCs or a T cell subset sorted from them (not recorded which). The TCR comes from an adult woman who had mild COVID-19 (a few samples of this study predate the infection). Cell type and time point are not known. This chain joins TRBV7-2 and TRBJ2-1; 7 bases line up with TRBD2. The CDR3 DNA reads TGTGCCAGCAGCCGGGAAGCGGGACCCTACAATGAGCAGTTCTTC. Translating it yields CASSREAGPYNEQFF.